These 16 T cell receptor beta chains originate from one sample sequenced in a study of persistence of HIV-infected CD4 T cells. Cells were stimulated nonspecifically with anti-CD3/anti-CD28 magnetic beads. Sorting of responding CD4+ T cells relied on upregulated CD40 ligand together with CD69. No antigen has been assigned to these receptors. This was the immunoSEQ version 4 assay in survey mode. Some clones are missing from TCRdb's copy, which holds only in-frame ones; the method was immunoSEQ multiplex PCR. Seen here are tens of thousands of clones, about 89% observed once, and the top ten hold under 2%. Here the sequenced sample was CD4+ T cells sorted from PBMCs after roughly 18-hour stimulation, taken from a patient who received antiretroviral therapy. All receptors come from an adult man with HIV who was CMV-seropositive.

This chain links TRBV3-1 (or the pseudogene TRBV3-2) with TRBJ2-3; D call uncertain. Germline-derived CDR1 and CDR2 are LGHDT and YNNKEL (reference sequence). The ends were cut back, 7 bases at V and 1 base at J, with 9 bases in the middle. This CDR3 contains 13 residues. CDR3 amino acids: CASILTGTDTQYF. In DNA form, the CDR3 reads TGTGCCAGCATTTTGACCGGCACAGATACGCAGTATTTT.

The chain has TRBV29-1 and TRBJ2-6; TRBD1 matches at 7 bases. Germline loops: CDR1 SQVTM, CDR2 ANQGSEA. V lost 5 bases and J lost 2; bases outside the gene matches: 3. The CDR3 length is 14 residues. Written as DNA, the CDR3 is TGCAGCGTTCCAACAGGGGCTGGGGCCAACGTCCTGACTTTC. Residues: CSVPTGAGANVLTF.

This clone occurred once. The V gene is TRBV9, the J gene TRBJ2-3; 9 bases are a match to TRBD2. This CDR3 contains 17 residues. Germline assignment: CDR1 SGDLS and CDR2 YYNGEE. V lost 0 bases to trimming and J lost 2 bases; unmatched junction nucleotides: 7. The CDR3 DNA follows: TGTGCCAGCAGCGTAGTTGGCGGGGGGGTCCTCACAGATACGCAGTATTTT. As protein: CASSVVGGGVLTDTQYF.

V gene TRBV9 combines with J gene TRBJ2-3, with TRBD2 identical over 7 bases. Germline V gives CDR1 SGDLS, CDR2 YYNGEE. The J segment lost 0 bases and the V segment lost 2 bases, leaving 12 bases of the junction unmatched. CDR3 length: 18 residues. The CDR3 DNA reads as TGTGCCAGCAGCGTCCCCCTGGCGGGGGAGTTTAGCACAGATACGCAGTATTTT. Translating gives CASSVPLAGEFSTDTQYF.

The V and J genes are TRBV11-2 and TRBJ2-7; tentatively, D is TRBD1 (6 bases). The germline V gene has CDR1 SGHAT and CDR2 FQNNGV. CDR3 length: 18 residues. Trimming cost V 5 bases and J 1 base, with 24 bases left between them. CDR3 region: CASSPQLPGQGMSYEQYF. In nucleotides, the CDR3 is TGTGCCAGCAGCCCGCAGCTTCCTGGTCAGGGGATGTCCTACGAGCAGTACTTC.

The chain carries TRBV7-3 and TRBJ2-2; 10 bases are a match to TRBD1. The CDR3 extends over 16 amino acids. V was pared by 6 bases and J by 8 bases, with 12 bases of the junction left unmatched. Germline-derived CDR1 and CDR2 are SGHTA and FQGTGA. In nucleotides, the CDR3 is TGTGCCAGCAGGGCTCCAACAGGGACAGGGGATGGGGAGCTGTTTTTT. Translating it yields CASRAPTGTGDGELFF. The full variable domain, its missing parts supplied by reference TRBV7-3 and TRBJ2-2, is GAGVSQTPSNKVTEKGKYVELRCDPISGHTALYWYRQSLGQGPEFLIYFQGTGAADDSGLPNDRFFAVRPEGSVSTLKIQRTERGDSAVYLCASRAPTGTGDGELFFGEGSRLTVL.

The rearrangement uses TRBV7-9 and TRBJ1-2; D is unclear. V was shortened by 0 bases and J by 0 bases, with 17 bases between the two germline ends. CDR1 and CDR2 (germline): SEHNR, FQNEAQ (reference sequence). The CDR3 covers 18 residues. CDR3 amino acids: CASSLAGVPSLANYGYTF. CDR3 coding DNA: TGTGCCAGCAGCTTAGCCGGGGTCCCTTCTTTAGCTAACTATGGCTACACCTTC.

The chain employs TRBV19 and TRBJ2-1; D gene ambiguous. The CDR3 runs to 13 residues. CDR1 is LNHDA, CDR2 SQIVND, per germline (reference sequence). V was trimmed by 4 bases and J by 10 bases, leaving 14 bases between them. Here the CDR3 reads CASSTDTDAEQFF. Here the CDR3 DNA reads TGTGCCAGTAGTACCGACACTGACGCGGAGCAGTTCTTC.

The chain links TRBV28 to TRBJ2-3; TRBD1 aligns across 8 bases. Germline V gene lookup returns CDR1 MDHEN and CDR2 SYDVKM. CDR3 length equals 15 residues. V shed 5 bases, J shed 7 bases, and the junction held 11 bases outside the gene matches. The CDR3 DNA reads TGTGCCAGCAGTCCACCGACAGGGGCAGGGAATACGCAGTATTTT. Amino acids: CASSPPTGAGNTQYF.

The genes are TRBV2 and TRBJ1-5; 7 nucleotides line up with TRBD1. CDR1 SNHLY and CDR2 FYNNEI come from the germline V gene. This CDR3 comprises 15 residues. The V segment lost 6 bases and the J segment 2 bases; nucleotides outside the gene matches: 7. The CDR3 loop is CASSKTTGGNQPQHF. The CDR3 nucleotides are TGTGCCAGCAGCAAAACAACAGGGGGCAATCAGCCCCAGCATTTT.

The chain combines TRBV5-5 with TRBJ2-7, with D perhaps TRBD1 or TRBD2 (5 bases each). Trimming left V 4 bases short and J 5 bases short, with 16 bases between. CDR1 and CDR2 (germline): SGHKS, YYEKEE (reference sequence). The length of the CDR3 is 14 residues. The CDR3 DNA follows: TGTGCCAGCAGCCCCCGGGACGGGCGAAACGAGCAGTACTTC. It yields the protein CASSPRDGRNEQYF.

The rearrangement links TRBV5-4 to TRBJ2-5; D is uncertain. CDR1 and CDR2 from the germline V gene are SGHNT and YYREEE (reference sequence). The V and J ends lost 3 bases and 3 bases respectively, with 12 bases between them. The CDR3 has 14 residues. The CDR3 region has the DNA TGTGCCAGCAGCTCCGGACCGACCAAAGAGACCCAGTACTTC. This sequence encodes CASSSGPTKETQYF. Variable domain in full (rest from reference TRBV5-4 and TRBJ2-5): ETGVTQSPTHLIKTRGQQVTLRCSSQSGHNTVSWYQQALGQGPQFIFQYYREEENGRGNFPPRFSGLQFPNYSSELNVNALELDDSALYLCASSSGPTKETQYFGPGTRLLVL.

The chain uses TRBV2 and TRBJ2-2; 11 nucleotides match TRBD2. The length of the CDR3 is 16 residues. The germline CDR1 and CDR2 sequences are SNHLY and FYNNEI. V lost 2 bases to trimming and J lost 6 bases; unmatched junction nucleotides: 5. The CDR3 sequence: CASSELAGGRAGELFF. The CDR3 DNA follows: TGTGCCAGCAGTGAACTAGCGGGGGGACGTGCCGGGGAGCTGTTTTTT.

This clone was counted once. The chain employs TRBV5-1 and TRBJ1-1; the D gene is possibly TRBD1 (5 bases). Trimming took off 0 bases at V and 1 base at J, with 7 bases between the two ends. This CDR3 contains 14 residues. In germline, CDR1 is SGHRS, CDR2 YFSETQ. Here the CDR3 DNA reads TGCGCCAGCAGCTTGGTAGGGGAGAACACTGAAGCTTTCTTT. Residues: CASSLVGENTEAFF.

The genes are TRBV3-1 (or the pseudogene TRBV3-2) and TRBJ2-1; D gene uncertain. CDR3 size: 15 residues. Deletions cut 3 bases from V and 3 bases from J, with 12 bases between. Germline assignment: CDR1 LGHDT and CDR2 YNNKEL (reference sequence). The CDR3 sequence is CASSQTPVHYNEQFF. The CDR3 DNA reads TGTGCCAGCAGCCAGACCCCGGTGCACTACAATGAGCAGTTCTTC.

The rearrangement uses TRBV5-1 and TRBJ2-1; a weak D match, TRBD1 (5 bases). This CDR3 has 14 residues. V lost 0 bases and J 6 bases, leaving 10 bases between the germline ends. Germline-derived CDR1 and CDR2 are SGHRS and YFSETQ. CDR3 DNA sequence: TGCGCCAGCAGCTTGGTGTTAGGGGTCAATGAGCAGTTCTTC. It specifies CASSLVLGVNEQFF.